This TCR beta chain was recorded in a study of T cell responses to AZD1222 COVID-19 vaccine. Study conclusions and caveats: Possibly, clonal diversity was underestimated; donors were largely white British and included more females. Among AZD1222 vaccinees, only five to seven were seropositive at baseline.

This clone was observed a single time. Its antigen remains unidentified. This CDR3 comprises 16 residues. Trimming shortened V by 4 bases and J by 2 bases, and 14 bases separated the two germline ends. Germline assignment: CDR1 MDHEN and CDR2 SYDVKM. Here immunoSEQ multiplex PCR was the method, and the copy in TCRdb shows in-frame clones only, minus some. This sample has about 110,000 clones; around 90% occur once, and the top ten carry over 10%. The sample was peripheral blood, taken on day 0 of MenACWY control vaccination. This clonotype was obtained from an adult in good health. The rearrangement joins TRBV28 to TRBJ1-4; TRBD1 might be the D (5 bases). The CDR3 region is CASSYQPGTTNEKLFF. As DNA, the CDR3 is TGTGCCAGCAGTTACCAACCAGGGACGACTAATGAAAAACTGTTTTTT.